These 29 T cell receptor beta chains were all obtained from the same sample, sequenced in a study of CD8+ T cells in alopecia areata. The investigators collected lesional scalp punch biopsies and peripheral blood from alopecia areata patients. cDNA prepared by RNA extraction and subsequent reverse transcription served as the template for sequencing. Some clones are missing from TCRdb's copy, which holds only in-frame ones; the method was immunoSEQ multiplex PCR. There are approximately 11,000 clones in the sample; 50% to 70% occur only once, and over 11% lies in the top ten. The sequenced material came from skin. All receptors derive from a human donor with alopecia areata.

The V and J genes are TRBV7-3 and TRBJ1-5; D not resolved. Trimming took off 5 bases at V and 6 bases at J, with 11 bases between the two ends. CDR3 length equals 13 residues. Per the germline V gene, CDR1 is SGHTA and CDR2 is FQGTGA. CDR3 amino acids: CASSPQTGQPQHF. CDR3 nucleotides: TGTGCCAGCAGCCCTCAAACGGGTCAGCCCCAGCATTTT.

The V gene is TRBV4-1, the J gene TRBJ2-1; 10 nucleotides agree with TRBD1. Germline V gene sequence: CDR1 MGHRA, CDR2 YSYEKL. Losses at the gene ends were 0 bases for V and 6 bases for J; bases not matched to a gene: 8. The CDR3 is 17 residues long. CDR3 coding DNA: TGCGCCAGCAGCCAAGAATATATGGGACAGGGGATCAATGAGCAGTTCTTC. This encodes CASSQEYMGQGINEQFF.

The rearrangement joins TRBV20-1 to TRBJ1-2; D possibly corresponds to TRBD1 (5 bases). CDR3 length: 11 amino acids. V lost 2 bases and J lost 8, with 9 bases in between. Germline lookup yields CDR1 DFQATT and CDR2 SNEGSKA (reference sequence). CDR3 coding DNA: TGCAGTGCTAGATTCAGGGACGGCTACACCTTC. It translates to CSARFRDGYTF.

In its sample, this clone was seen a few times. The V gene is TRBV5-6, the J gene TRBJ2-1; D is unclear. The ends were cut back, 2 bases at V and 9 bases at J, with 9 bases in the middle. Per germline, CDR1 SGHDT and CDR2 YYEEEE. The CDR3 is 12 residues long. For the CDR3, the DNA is TGTGCCAGCAGCTTACCTAGAGGTGAGCAGTTCTTC. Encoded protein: CASSLPRGEQFF.

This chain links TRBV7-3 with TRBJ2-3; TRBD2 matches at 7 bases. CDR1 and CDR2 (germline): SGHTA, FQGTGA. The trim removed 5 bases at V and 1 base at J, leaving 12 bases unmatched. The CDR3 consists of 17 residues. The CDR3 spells CASSPGRAGVGTDTQYF. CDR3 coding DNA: TGTGCCAGCAGCCCTGGAAGGGCGGGGGTGGGCACAGATACGCAGTATTTT.

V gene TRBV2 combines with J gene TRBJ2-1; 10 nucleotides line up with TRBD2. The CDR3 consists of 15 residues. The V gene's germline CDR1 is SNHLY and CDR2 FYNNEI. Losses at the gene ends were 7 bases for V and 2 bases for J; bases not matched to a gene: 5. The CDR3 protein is CASKLAGGPYNEQFF. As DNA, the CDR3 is TGTGCCAGCAAGTTAGCGGGAGGCCCCTACAATGAGCAGTTCTTC. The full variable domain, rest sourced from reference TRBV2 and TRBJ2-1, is EPEVTQTPSHQVTQMGQEVILRCVPISNHLYFYWYRQILGQKVEFLVSFYNNEISEKSEIFDDQFSVERPDGSNFTLKIRSTKLEDSAMYFCASKLAGGPYNEQFFGPGTRLTVL.

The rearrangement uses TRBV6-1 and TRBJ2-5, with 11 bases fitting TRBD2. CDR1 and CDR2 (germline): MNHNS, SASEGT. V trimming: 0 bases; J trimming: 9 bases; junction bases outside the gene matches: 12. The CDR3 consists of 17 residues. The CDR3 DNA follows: TGTGCCAGCAGTGAAGCGGTGACTAGCGGGGCGTGGGAGCCCCAGTACTTC. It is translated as CASSEAVTSGAWEPQYF.

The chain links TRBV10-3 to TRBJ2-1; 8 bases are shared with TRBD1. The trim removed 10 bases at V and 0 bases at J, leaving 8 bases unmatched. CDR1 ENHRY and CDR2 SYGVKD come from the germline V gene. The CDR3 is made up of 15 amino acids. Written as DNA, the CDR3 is TGTGCCAGCAGGACAGGGCCTAGCTCCTACAATGAGCAGTTCTTC. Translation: CASRTGPSSYNEQFF.

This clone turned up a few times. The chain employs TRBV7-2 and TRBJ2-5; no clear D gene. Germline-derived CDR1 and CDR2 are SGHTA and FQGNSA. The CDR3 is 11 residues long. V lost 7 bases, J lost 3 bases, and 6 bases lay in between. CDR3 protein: CASNVEETQYF. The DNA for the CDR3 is TGTGCCAGCAACGTTGAAGAGACCCAGTACTTC.

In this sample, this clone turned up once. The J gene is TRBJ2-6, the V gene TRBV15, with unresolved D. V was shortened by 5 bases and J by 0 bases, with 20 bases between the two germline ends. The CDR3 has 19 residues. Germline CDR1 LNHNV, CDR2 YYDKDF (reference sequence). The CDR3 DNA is TGTGCCACCAGCCGGAGTGGGCTTTCCTTCTCCTCTGGGGCCAACGTCCTGACTTTC. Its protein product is CATSRSGLSFSSGANVLTF.

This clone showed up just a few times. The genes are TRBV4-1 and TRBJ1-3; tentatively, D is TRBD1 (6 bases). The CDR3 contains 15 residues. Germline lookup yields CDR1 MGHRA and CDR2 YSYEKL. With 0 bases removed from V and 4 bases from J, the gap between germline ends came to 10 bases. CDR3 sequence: CASSQDRGAGNTIYF. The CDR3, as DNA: TGCGCCAGCAGCCAAGATCGGGGGGCCGGAAACACCATATATTTT.

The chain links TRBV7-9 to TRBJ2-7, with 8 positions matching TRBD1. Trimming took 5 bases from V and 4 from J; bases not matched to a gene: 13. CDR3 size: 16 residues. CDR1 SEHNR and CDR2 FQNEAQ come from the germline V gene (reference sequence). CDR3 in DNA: TGTGCCAGCAGCCAACATCAGGGGGCGCATCGATACGAGCAGTACTTC. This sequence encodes CASSQHQGAHRYEQYF.

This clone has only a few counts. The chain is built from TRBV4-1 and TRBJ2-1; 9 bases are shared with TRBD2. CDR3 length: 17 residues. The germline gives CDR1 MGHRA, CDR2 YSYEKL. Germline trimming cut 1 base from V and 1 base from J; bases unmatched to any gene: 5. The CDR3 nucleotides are TGCGCCAGCAGCCAAGTGGTAGCGGGGGCATCCTACAATGAGCAGTTCTTC. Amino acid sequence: CASSQVVAGASYNEQFF.

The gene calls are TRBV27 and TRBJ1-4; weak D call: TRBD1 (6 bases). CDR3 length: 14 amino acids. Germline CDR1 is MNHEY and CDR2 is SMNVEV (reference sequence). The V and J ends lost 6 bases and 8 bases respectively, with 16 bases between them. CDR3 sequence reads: CASRARGGGEKLFF. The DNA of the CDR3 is TGTGCCAGCAGGGCGAGAGGGGGTGGGGAAAAACTGTTTTTT.

The CDR3 coding sequence is TGTGCCAGCAGCTTAGGGGGAACAGTAATGAACACTGAAGCTTTCTTT. Translated: CASSLGGTVMNTEAFF. The V and J genes are TRBV11-2 and TRBJ1-1; D remains unclear. CDR3 length: 16 residues. Germline V gene sequence: CDR1 SGHAT, CDR2 FQNNGV. V lost 1 base to trimming and J lost 0 bases, with 12 bases between them.

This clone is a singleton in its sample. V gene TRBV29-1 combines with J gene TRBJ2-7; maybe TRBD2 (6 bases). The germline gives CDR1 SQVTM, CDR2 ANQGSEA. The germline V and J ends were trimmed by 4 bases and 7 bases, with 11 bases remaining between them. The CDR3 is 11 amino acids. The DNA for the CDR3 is TGCAGCGTTGGAACAGGAGGGGAGCAGTACTTC. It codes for CSVGTGGEQYF.

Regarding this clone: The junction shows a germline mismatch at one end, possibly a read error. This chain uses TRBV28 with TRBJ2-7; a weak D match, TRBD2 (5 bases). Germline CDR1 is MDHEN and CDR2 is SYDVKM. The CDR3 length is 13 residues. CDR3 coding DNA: TGTGCCAGCAGTGGCGGGCCCTCCTCCGAGCAGTACTTC. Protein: CASSGGPSSEQYF.

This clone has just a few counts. CDR3 nucleotides: TGCAGCGTAATAACCGAGGGGACCCAGTACTTC. Translation gives CSVITEGTQYF. This chain links TRBV29-1 with TRBJ2-5; D might be TRBD2 (5 bases). Germline CDR1 reads SQVTM; CDR2 reads ANQGSEA. Trimming stripped 6 bases from V and 7 bases from J, with 12 bases between. The CDR3 has 11 amino acids.

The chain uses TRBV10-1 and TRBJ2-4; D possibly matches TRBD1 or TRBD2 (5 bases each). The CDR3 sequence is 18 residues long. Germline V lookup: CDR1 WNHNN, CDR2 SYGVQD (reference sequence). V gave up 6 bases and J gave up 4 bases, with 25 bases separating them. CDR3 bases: TGCGCCAGCAGGAAAGAAGTGGGGATCCGGGACGGGAAAAACATTCAGTACTTC. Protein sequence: CASRKEVGIRDGKNIQYF.

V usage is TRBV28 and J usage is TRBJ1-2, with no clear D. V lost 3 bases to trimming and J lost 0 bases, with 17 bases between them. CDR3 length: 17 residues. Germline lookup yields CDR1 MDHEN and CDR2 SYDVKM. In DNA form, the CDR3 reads TGTGCCAGCAGTTTTGTCATACTGGCAGGAGCTAACTATGGCTACACCTTC. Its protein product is CASSFVILAGANYGYTF.

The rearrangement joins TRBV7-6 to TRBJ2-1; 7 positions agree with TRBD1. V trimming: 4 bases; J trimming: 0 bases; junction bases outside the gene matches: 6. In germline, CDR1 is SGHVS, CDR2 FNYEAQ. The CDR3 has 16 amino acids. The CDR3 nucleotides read TGTGCCAGCAGCTCCTCACAGGGGAGCTCCTACAATGAGCAGTTCTTC. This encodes CASSSSQGSSYNEQFF.

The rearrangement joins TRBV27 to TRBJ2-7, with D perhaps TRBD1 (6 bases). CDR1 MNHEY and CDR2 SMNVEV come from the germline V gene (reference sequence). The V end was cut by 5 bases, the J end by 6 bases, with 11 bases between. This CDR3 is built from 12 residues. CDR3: CASSDTGREQYF. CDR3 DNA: TGTGCCAGCAGTGATACAGGGCGCGAGCAGTACTTC.

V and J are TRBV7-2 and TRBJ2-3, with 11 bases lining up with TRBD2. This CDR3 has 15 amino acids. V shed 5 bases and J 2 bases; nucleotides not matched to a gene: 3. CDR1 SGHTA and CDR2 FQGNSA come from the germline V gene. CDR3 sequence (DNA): TGTGCCAGCAGCCTGGGACTAGCGGTCACAGATACGCAGTATTTT. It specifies CASSLGLAVTDTQYF.

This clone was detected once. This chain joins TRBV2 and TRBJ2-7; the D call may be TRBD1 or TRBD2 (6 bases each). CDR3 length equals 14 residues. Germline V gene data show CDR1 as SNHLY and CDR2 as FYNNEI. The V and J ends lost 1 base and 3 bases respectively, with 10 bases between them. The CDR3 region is CASSEGRGGYEQYF. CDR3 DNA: TGTGCCAGCAGTGAAGGCAGGGGAGGCTACGAGCAGTACTTC. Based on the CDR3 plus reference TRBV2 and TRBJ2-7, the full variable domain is EPEVTQTPSHQVTQMGQEVILRCVPISNHLYFYWYRQILGQKVEFLVSFYNNEISEKSEIFDDQFSVERPDGSNFTLKIRSTKLEDSAMYFCASSEGRGGYEQYFGPGTRLTVT.

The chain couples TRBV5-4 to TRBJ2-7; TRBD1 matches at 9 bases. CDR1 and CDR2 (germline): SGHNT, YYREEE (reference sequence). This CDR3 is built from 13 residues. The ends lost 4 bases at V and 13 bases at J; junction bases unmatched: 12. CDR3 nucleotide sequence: TGTGCCAGCAGCCTCTACGACAGGGGGAAGGAATACTTC. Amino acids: CASSLYDRGKEYF.

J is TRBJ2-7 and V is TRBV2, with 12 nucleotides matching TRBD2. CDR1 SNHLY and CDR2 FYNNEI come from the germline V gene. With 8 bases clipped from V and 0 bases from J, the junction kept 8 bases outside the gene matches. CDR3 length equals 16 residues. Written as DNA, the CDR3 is TGTGCCAGCGTAGGACTAGCGGGGCAGAGCTCCTACGAGCAGTACTTC. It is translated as CASVGLAGQSSYEQYF.

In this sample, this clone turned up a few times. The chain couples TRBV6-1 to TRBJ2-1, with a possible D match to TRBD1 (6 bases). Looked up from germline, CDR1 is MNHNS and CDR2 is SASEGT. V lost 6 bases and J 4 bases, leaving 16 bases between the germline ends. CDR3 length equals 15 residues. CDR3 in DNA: TGTGCCAGCAGGTCCCAGGGGTCGGGTTACAATGAGCAGTTCTTC. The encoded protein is CASRSQGSGYNEQFF.

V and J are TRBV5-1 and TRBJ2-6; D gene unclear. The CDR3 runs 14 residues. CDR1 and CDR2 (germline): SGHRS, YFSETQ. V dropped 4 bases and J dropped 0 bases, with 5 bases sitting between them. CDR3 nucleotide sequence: TGCGCCAGCAGCCCCCGCTCTGGGGCCAACGTCCTGACTTTC. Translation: CASSPRSGANVLTF.

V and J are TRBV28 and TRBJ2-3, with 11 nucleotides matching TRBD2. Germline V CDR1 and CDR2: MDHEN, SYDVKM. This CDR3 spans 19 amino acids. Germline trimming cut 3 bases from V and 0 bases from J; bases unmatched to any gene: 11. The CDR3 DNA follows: TGTGCCAGCAGTTTTTGGGCCGGGACTAGCGGTACGAGCACAGATACGCAGTATTTT. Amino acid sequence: CASSFWAGTSGTSTDTQYF.